These 26 T cell receptor beta chains were sequenced from one sample in a study of blood T cell repertoires in COVID-19. Assay: immunoSEQ multiplex PCR; the TCRdb copy retains only in-frame clones and omits some. Of over 200,000 clones in the sample, over 80% were seen once. Material: peripheral blood. The origin of the receptors is a woman aged 25 to 39 with COVID-19, enrolled during active disease.

This CDR3 reads CASSSALAGNEQFF. The CDR3 nucleotides are TGTGCCAGCAGCTCAGCACTAGCGGGAAATGAGCAGTTCTTC. The V gene is TRBV7-3, the J gene TRBJ2-1; 10 nucleotides agree with TRBD2. This CDR3 has 14 residues. CDR1 is SGHTA, CDR2 FQGTGA, per germline. The V segment lost 4 bases and the J segment 7 bases; nucleotides outside the gene matches: 4.

The V gene is TRBV30, the J gene TRBJ1-1, with D tentatively TRBD1 (6 bases). This CDR3 has 13 residues. Trimming pared 2 bases from V and 8 bases from J, leaving 15 bases between. In germline, CDR1 is GTSNPN, CDR2 SVGIG (reference sequence). The DNA for the CDR3 is TGTGCCTGGAGTCAGAACCCCGGGACAGAAGCTTTCTTT. Encoded protein: CAWSQNPGTEAFF. The full variable domain, rest sourced from reference TRBV30 and TRBJ1-1, is SQTIHQWPATLVQPVGSPLSLECTVEGTSNPNLYWYRQAAGRGLQLLFYSVGIGQISSEVPQNLSASRPQDRQFILSSKKLLLSDSGFYLCAWSQNPGTEAFFGQGTRLTVV.

V gene TRBV25-1 combines with J gene TRBJ2-7; tentative D call: TRBD1 (6 bases). The CDR3 sequence is 13 residues long. In germline, CDR1 is MGHDK, CDR2 SYGVNS. V was clipped by 6 bases and J by 2 bases, with 11 bases between them. DNA for the CDR3: TGTGCCAGCAGCCGGGACATAGCCTACGAGCAGTACTTC. Protein product: CASSRDIAYEQYF.

Only a few counts were recorded for this clone. V usage is TRBV7-2 and J usage is TRBJ2-7; TRBD2 is a possible D gene (5 bases). The CDR3 consists of 14 residues. Trimming took 3 bases from V and 0 from J, leaving 9 bases between them. The germline V gene encodes CDR1 SGHTA and CDR2 FQGNSA. The CDR3: CASSLDWNSYEQYF. The CDR3 DNA sequence: TGTGCCAGCAGCTTGGACTGGAACTCCTACGAGCAGTACTTC.

V and J are TRBV7-2 and TRBJ2-2; TRBD1 matches 7 bases. The V gene end was trimmed by 3 bases and the J gene end by 4 bases; junction bases not matched to a gene: 2. CDR3 length: 14 amino acids. CDR1 is SGHTA, CDR2 FQGNSA, per germline. The CDR3 sequence: CASSLRGLTGELFF. DNA for the CDR3: TGTGCCAGCAGCTTGAGGGGGCTCACCGGGGAGCTGTTTTTT.

The V gene is TRBV6-5, the J gene TRBJ2-3, with D maybe TRBD2 (5 bases). V lost 6 bases and J 6 bases, leaving 13 bases between the germline ends. The CDR3 consists of 13 residues. Germline loops: CDR1 MNHEY, CDR2 SVGAGI. The CDR3 DNA follows: TGTGCCAGCAGGATCGGACTCCCGGATACGCAGTATTTT. Translated, it gives CASRIGLPDTQYF.

The chain couples TRBV5-1 to TRBJ2-5; 7 positions match TRBD1. Germline-derived CDR1 and CDR2 are SGHRS and YFSETQ. The CDR3 length is 13 residues. The V and J ends lost 4 bases and 4 bases, in that order; junction bases with no gene match: 4. The CDR3 loop is CASSDRVVETQYF. CDR3 in DNA: TGCGCCAGCAGCGACAGGGTCGTAGAGACCCAGTACTTC.

The chain carries TRBV30 and TRBJ1-5; D gene uncertain. Deletions cut 1 base from V and 0 bases from J, with 10 bases between. CDR1 and CDR2 (germline): GTSNPN, SVGIG (reference sequence). The CDR3 is 15 amino acids. As DNA, the CDR3 is TGTGCCTGGAGTGGGCGGAGAAATAGCAATCAGCCCCAGCATTTT. Residues: CAWSGRRNSNQPQHF.

CDR3 loop: CSVGGDGYGYTF. In DNA, the CDR3 is TGCAGCGTAGGGGGCGACGGCTATGGCTACACCTTC. V gene TRBV29-1 combines with J gene TRBJ1-2; 7 nucleotides agree with TRBD1. This CDR3 contains 12 residues. The V and J ends lost 6 bases and 4 bases, in that order; junction bases with no gene match: 5. CDR1 and CDR2 (germline): SQVTM, ANQGSEA.

J is TRBJ1-1 and V is TRBV6-5, with 7 bases aligning to TRBD1. V shed 4 bases and J 11 bases; nucleotides not matched to a gene: 4. Germline-derived CDR1 and CDR2 are MNHEY and SVGAGI. The CDR3 is 11 amino acids. DNA for the CDR3: TGTGCCAGCAGTTCACAGGGGTGGGCTTTCTTT. Translation gives CASSSQGWAFF.

The J gene is TRBJ2-7, the V gene TRBV30; weak D call: TRBD2 (5 bases). The CDR3 totals 14 residues. CDR1 GTSNPN and CDR2 SVGIG come from the germline V gene (reference sequence). V dropped 6 bases and J dropped 1 base, with 16 bases sitting between them. CDR3 DNA sequence: TGTGCCTGCGGCGGAAGAGGGCTTTCCTACGAGCAGTACTTC. Translated: CACGGRGLSYEQYF. The complete variable domain, with remaining parts taken from reference TRBV30 and TRBJ2-7, reads SQTIHQWPATLVQPVGSPLSLECTVEGTSNPNLYWYRQAAGRGLQLLFYSVGIGQISSEVPQNLSASRPQDRQFILSSKKLLLSDSGFYLCACGGRGLSYEQYFGPGTRLTVT.

The chain is built from TRBV5-4 and TRBJ2-1; TRBD2 matches 10 bases. The CDR3 is 16 residues long. J lost 10 bases, V lost 4 bases, and 14 bases had no gene match. Germline V gene lookup returns CDR1 SGHNT and CDR2 YYREEE (reference sequence). The CDR3 region is CASSPGGLAGEREQFF. For the CDR3, the DNA is TGTGCCAGCAGCCCAGGTGGGCTAGCGGGAGAACGAGAGCAGTTCTTC.

The chain has TRBV5-6 and TRBJ1-2, with TRBD1 as a possible D gene (5 bases). The CDR3 totals 13 residues. CDR1 SGHDT and CDR2 YYEEEE come from the germline V gene. Between the trimmed V and J ends, which lost 3 bases and 6 bases, there was a span of 12 bases. As DNA, the CDR3 is TGTGCCAGCAGCTACCCGGGGGTGCATGGCTACACCTTC. Translated: CASSYPGVHGYTF.

The J gene is TRBJ1-5, the V gene TRBV24-1; D call uncertain. The CDR3 covers 14 residues. The V and J ends lost 3 bases and 4 bases respectively, with 9 bases between them. CDR1 and CDR2 from the germline V gene are KGHDR and SFDVKD. This chain's CDR3 is CATSDISGNQPQHF. CDR3 nucleotide sequence: TGTGCCACCAGTGATATATCGGGGAATCAGCCCCAGCATTTT.

The V gene is TRBV24-1, the J gene TRBJ2-7, with D unclear. The CDR3 length is 13 residues. The germline V and J ends were trimmed by 7 bases and 7 bases, with 16 bases remaining between them. The germline gives CDR1 KGHDR, CDR2 SFDVKD. CDR3 loop: CATSGGVSTEQYF. The DNA of the CDR3 is TGTGCCACCAGCGGCGGAGTATCTACGGAGCAGTACTTC.

This CDR3 is CASSPATGGESYGYTF. Written as DNA, the CDR3 is TGTGCCAGCAGCCCGGCGACAGGGGGCGAAAGCTATGGCTACACCTTC. The chain combines TRBV3-1 (or the pseudogene TRBV3-2) with TRBJ1-2, with TRBD1 matching 10 bases. Germline V gene lookup returns CDR1 LGHDT and CDR2 YNNKEL (reference sequence). This CDR3 spans 16 amino acids. J gave up 4 bases and V 4 bases, and 9 bases lay outside the gene matches.

This chain links TRBV5-8 with TRBJ1-5; D unclear. The CDR3 contains 16 residues. Deletions cut 4 bases from V and 1 base from J, with 15 bases between. CDR1 is SGHTS and CDR2 is YDEGEE in the germline V gene. DNA of the CDR3: TGTGCCAGCAGCCTTCGACCCAGACTAAGCAATCAGCCCCAGCATTTT. Its translation: CASSLRPRLSNQPQHF.

V is TRBV28 and J is TRBJ2-5; TRBD1 aligns across 10 bases. CDR1 is MDHEN and CDR2 is SYDVKM in the germline V gene. Trimming removed 4 bases from V and 1 base from J; junction bases left unmatched: 3. This CDR3 comprises 15 residues. DNA of the CDR3: TGTGCCAGCAGTTCCGGGACAGGGGCCCAAGAGACCCAGTACTTC. This sequence encodes CASSSGTGAQETQYF.

The rearrangement uses TRBV19 and TRBJ1-2; no firm D call. Trimming stripped 2 bases from V and 6 bases from J, with 10 bases between. The CDR3 loop spans 13 amino acids. Germline CDR1 LNHDA, CDR2 SQIVND (reference sequence). CDR3 nucleotides: TGTGCCAGTAGTATAATGGGAGAGAATGGCTACACCTTC. The encoded protein is CASSIMGENGYTF. Drawing the rest from reference TRBV19 and TRBJ1-2, the complete variable domain is DGGITQSPKYLFRKEGQNVTLSCEQNLNHDAMYWYRQDPGQGLRLIYYSQIVNDFQKGDIAEGYSVSREKKESFPLTVTSAQKNPTAFYLCASSIMGENGYTFGSGTRLTVV.

Comment on this clone: The same CDR3 can be traced to other DNA sequences in this sample. V usage is TRBV6-2 or TRBV6-3 and J usage is TRBJ2-1, with 12 bases lining up with TRBD2. The trim removed 5 bases at V and 6 bases at J, leaving 2 bases unmatched. The CDR3 loop spans 14 amino acids. The germline V gene has CDR1 MNHEY and CDR2 SVGEGT. CDR3 DNA sequence: TGTGCCAGCAGTCGGACTAGCGGGGCCAATGAGCAGTTCTTC. As protein: CASSRTSGANEQFF.

The CDR3 spells CASRRGGTGELFF. The CDR3, as DNA: TGTGCCAGCAGGAGGGGGGGCACCGGGGAGCTGTTTTTT. The V call is TRBV12-3 or TRBV12-4, the J call TRBJ2-2, with D possibly matching TRBD2 (7 bases). Trimming left V 6 bases short and J 4 bases short, with 9 bases between. The CDR3 runs 13 residues.

This clone showed up just once. This chain connects TRBV10-3 to TRBJ2-7, with 10 bases identical to TRBD1. The CDR3 is 14 residues long. J lost 5 bases, V lost 6 bases, and 7 bases had no gene match. Germline V gene sequence: CDR1 ENHRY, CDR2 SYGVKD. CDR3 sequence: CAIRTGTGAHEQYF. The CDR3 nucleotides read TGTGCCATCAGAACCGGGACAGGGGCCCACGAGCAGTACTTC.

The CDR3 region has the DNA TGTGCCTCGTACAGGGGTCCCGGGCCCCAGTACTTC. Its protein product is CASYRGPGPQYF. The gene calls are TRBV30 and TRBJ2-5; 7 bases are a match to TRBD1. The V segment lost 7 bases and the J segment 9 bases; nucleotides outside the gene matches: 11. In germline, CDR1 is GTSNPN, CDR2 SVGIG (reference sequence). CDR3 length: 12 amino acids.

This chain connects TRBV18 to TRBJ2-3; possibly TRBD2 for D (5 bases). The germline gives CDR1 KGHSH, CDR2 LQKENI. The CDR3 consists of 14 residues. Trimming took 2 bases from V and 0 from J, leaving 6 bases between them. The DNA for the CDR3 is TGTGCCAGCTCACCAGGCGGGAGCACAGATACGCAGTATTTT. This gives the protein CASSPGGSTDTQYF.

The CDR3 sequence: CASSEHRAPYEQYF. As DNA, the CDR3 is TGTGCCAGCAGCGAACACAGGGCCCCCTACGAGCAGTACTTC. The rearrangement links TRBV5-4 to TRBJ2-7, with D possibly being TRBD1 (6 bases). Germline values: CDR1 SGHNT, CDR2 YYREEE (reference sequence). This CDR3 has 14 amino acids. V was pared by 4 bases and J by 2 bases, with 13 bases between.

The rearrangement joins TRBV18 to TRBJ2-1, with TRBD2 matching over 12 bases. CDR3 length: 16 residues. With 4 bases clipped from V and 7 bases from J, the junction kept 8 bases outside the gene matches. Per the germline V gene, CDR1 is KGHSH and CDR2 is LQKENI. This CDR3 reads CASSQTSGGISNEQFF. The CDR3 DNA reads as TGTGCCAGCTCACAGACTAGCGGGGGCATTTCGAATGAGCAGTTCTTC.